Listed below are T cell receptor beta chains from one sample, sequenced in a study of blood T cell repertoires in COVID-19. Method: immunoSEQ multiplex PCR; TCRdb's copy keeps in-frame clones and lacks some. The sample lists under 80,000 clones, 86% occurring once. Source material: peripheral blood. The origin of the receptors is a man in his 70s with active COVID-19. Each CDR3 is given with its conserved first and last residue. The order of the fields is D gene, J gene, V gene, clone size, CDR3 DNA, CDR3 protein. D genes are given only for firm matches. Size is stated for part of the rows, as once, few or many counts, or as a class when the clone is expanded.

d_gene: TRBD1; j_gene: TRBJ2-4; v_gene: TRBV5-1; abundance: -; CDR3nt: TGCGCCAGCAGCCCTAAGTTGGGCCGTTGGGGACAGGGTCCCGAAAACATTCAGTACTTC; CDR3aa: CASSPKLGRWGQGPENIQYF
d_gene: TRBD2; j_gene: TRBJ2-3; v_gene: TRBV19; abundance: -; CDR3nt: TGTGCCAGTAGTATCCGGAGTAGCGGGAGCCCAGATACGCAGTATTTT; CDR3aa: CASSIRSSGSPDTQYF
d_gene: TRBD2; j_gene: TRBJ2-5; v_gene: TRBV25-1; abundance: -; CDR3nt: TGTGCCAGCAGTGAACCGGGAGGTTGGGAAGAGACCCAGTACTTC; CDR3aa: CASSEPGGWEETQYF
d_gene: TRBD2; j_gene: TRBJ2-3; v_gene: TRBV4-1; abundance: -; CDR3nt: TGCGCCAGCAGCCGAGGACTAGTCGGGAGCACAGATACGCAGTATTTT; CDR3aa: CASSRGLVGSTDTQYF
d_gene: TRBD1; j_gene: TRBJ1-2; v_gene: TRBV19; abundance: few; CDR3nt: TGTGCCAGTAGTACAGGACAGGGTTGGGGCTACACCTTC; CDR3aa: CASSTGQGWGYTF
d_gene: TRBD2; j_gene: TRBJ2-7; v_gene: TRBV6-1; abundance: -; CDR3nt: TGTGCCAGCAGTGAAGCGGCGTGGGGACTAGCGGGAGGAGGGTACGAGCAGTACTTC; CDR3aa: CASSEAAWGLAGGGYEQYF
d_gene: TRBD1; j_gene: TRBJ2-7; v_gene: TRBV27; abundance: -; CDR3nt: TGTGCCAGCAGTCCCCGGGACAGCATCTCCTACGAGCAGTACTTC; CDR3aa: CASSPRDSISYEQYF
d_gene: -; j_gene: TRBJ2-7; v_gene: TRBV24-1; abundance: -; CDR3nt: TGTGCCACCAGGTGGCAGTGCTACGAGCAGTACTTC; CDR3aa: CATRWQCYEQYF
d_gene: -; j_gene: TRBJ1-2; v_gene: TRBV30; abundance: -; CDR3nt: TGTGCCTGGAGCCAGGGAGGGGACGGCTATGGCTACACCTTC; CDR3aa: CAWSQGGDGYGYTF
d_gene: TRBD2; j_gene: TRBJ2-1; v_gene: TRBV5-4; abundance: -; CDR3nt: TGTGCCAGCCTCGGGGCTAGCGGCCACAATGAGCAGTTCTTC; CDR3aa: CASLGASGHNEQFF
d_gene: -; j_gene: TRBJ2-3; v_gene: TRBV19; abundance: -; CDR3nt: TGTGCCAGTAGTATCGGAGACGGTGGGCAGTATTTT; CDR3aa: CASSIGDGGQYF
d_gene: -; j_gene: TRBJ1-2; v_gene: TRBV4-3; abundance: -; CDR3nt: TGCGCCAGCGCGTCTACAGGACAAAACTATGGCTACACCTTC; CDR3aa: CASASTGQNYGYTF
d_gene: TRBD2; j_gene: TRBJ2-5; v_gene: TRBV7-3; abundance: -; CDR3nt: TGTGCCAGCAGCCCGGGGGGGGGCCCCTGGGTGACCCAGTACTTC; CDR3aa: CASSPGGGPWVTQYF
d_gene: TRBD1; j_gene: TRBJ2-7; v_gene: TRBV6-6; abundance: -; CDR3nt: TGTGCCAGCAGCCCAGGGGGCTACGAGCAGTACTTC; CDR3aa: CASSPGGYEQYF
d_gene: -; j_gene: TRBJ2-3; v_gene: TRBV10-2; abundance: -; CDR3nt: TGCGCCCACGCCAGCGGCACAGATACGCAGTATTTT; CDR3aa: CAHASGTDTQYF
d_gene: TRBD1; j_gene: TRBJ1-1; v_gene: TRBV9; abundance: -; CDR3nt: TGTGCCAGCAGCGTAGACGGCAGGGGGCCCGCTGAAGCTTTCTTT; CDR3aa: CASSVDGRGPAEAFF
d_gene: -; j_gene: TRBJ2-7; v_gene: TRBV4-3; abundance: -; CDR3nt: TGCGCCAGCAGCCGGGAGAGGGAGTCCCGCTCCTACGAGCAGTACTTC; CDR3aa: CASSRERESRSYEQYF
d_gene: -; j_gene: TRBJ2-1; v_gene: TRBV7-9; abundance: -; CDR3nt: TGTGCCAGCAGCCCCATTGGCGGGACCGGGAATGAGCAGTTCTTC; CDR3aa: CASSPIGGTGNEQFF
d_gene: TRBD2; j_gene: TRBJ2-5; v_gene: TRBV5-1; abundance: -; CDR3nt: TGCGCCAGCGGGGCGGTAGCGGGAGTAGAGACCCAGTACTTC; CDR3aa: CASGAVAGVETQYF
d_gene: TRBD1; j_gene: TRBJ2-2; v_gene: TRBV18; abundance: -; CDR3nt: TGTGCCAGCTCCCGGTTCTCCCCGGGACAGGGCCACGGGGAGCTGTTTTTT; CDR3aa: CASSRFSPGQGHGELFF
d_gene: -; j_gene: TRBJ1-5; v_gene: TRBV19; abundance: -; CDR3nt: TGTGCCAGTAGTACCCAGGGGTTCAGCAATCAGCCCCAGCATTTT; CDR3aa: CASSTQGFSNQPQHF
d_gene: TRBD1; j_gene: TRBJ1-1; v_gene: TRBV30; abundance: -; CDR3nt: TGTGCCTGGACCTCCCACGGGACAGGGGGCGATAGACCTGAAGCTTTCTTT; CDR3aa: CAWTSHGTGGDRPEAFF
d_gene: -; j_gene: TRBJ2-7; v_gene: TRBV6-5; abundance: once; CDR3nt: TGTGCCAGCAGTAACAGGGCCCCCTACGAGCAGTACTTC; CDR3aa: CASSNRAPYEQYF
d_gene: TRBD1; j_gene: TRBJ2-2; v_gene: TRBV5-1; abundance: many; CDR3nt: TGCGCCAGCAGCCCAGAGGACAGGGCGAACACCGGGGAGCTGTTTTTT; CDR3aa: CASSPEDRANTGELFF
d_gene: -; j_gene: TRBJ2-1; v_gene: TRBV29-1; abundance: -; CDR3nt: TGCAGCGTCCCACCGGGTTCCTACAATGAGCAGTTCTTC; CDR3aa: CSVPPGSYNEQFF
d_gene: -; j_gene: TRBJ1-2; v_gene: TRBV19; abundance: -; CDR3nt: TGTGCCAGTAGTATACCCCTGCGGGGTGGCTACACCTTC; CDR3aa: CASSIPLRGGYTF